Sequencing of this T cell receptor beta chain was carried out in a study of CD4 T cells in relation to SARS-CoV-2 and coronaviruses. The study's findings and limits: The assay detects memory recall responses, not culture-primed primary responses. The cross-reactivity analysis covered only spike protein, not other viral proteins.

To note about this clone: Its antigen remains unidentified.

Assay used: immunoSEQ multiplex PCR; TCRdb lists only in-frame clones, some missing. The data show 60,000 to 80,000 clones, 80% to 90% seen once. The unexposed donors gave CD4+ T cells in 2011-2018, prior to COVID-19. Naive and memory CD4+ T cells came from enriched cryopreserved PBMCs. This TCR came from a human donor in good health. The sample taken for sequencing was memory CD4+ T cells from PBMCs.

The CDR3 protein is CASSLGTGPTNEKLFF. CDR3 coding DNA: TGTGCCAGCTCATTAGGGACAGGCCCAACTAATGAAAAACTGTTTTTT. The V call is TRBV18, the J call TRBJ1-4; 8 bases agree with TRBD1. V shed 5 bases, J shed 0 bases, and the junction held 5 bases outside the gene matches. CDR3 length equals 16 residues. Germline V gene lookup returns CDR1 KGHSH and CDR2 LQKENI.